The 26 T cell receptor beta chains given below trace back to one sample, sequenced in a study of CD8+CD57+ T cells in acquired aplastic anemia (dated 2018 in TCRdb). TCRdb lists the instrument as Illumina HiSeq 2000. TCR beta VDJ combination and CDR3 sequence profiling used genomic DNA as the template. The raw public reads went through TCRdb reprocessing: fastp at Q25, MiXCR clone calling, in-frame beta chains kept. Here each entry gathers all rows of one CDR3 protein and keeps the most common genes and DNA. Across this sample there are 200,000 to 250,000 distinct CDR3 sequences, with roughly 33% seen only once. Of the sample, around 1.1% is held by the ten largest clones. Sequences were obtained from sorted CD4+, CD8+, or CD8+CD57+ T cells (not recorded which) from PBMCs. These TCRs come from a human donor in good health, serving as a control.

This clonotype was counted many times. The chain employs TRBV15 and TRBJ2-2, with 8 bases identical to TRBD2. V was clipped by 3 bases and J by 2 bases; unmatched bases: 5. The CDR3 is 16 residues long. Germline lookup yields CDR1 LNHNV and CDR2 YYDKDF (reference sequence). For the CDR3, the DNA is TGTGCCACCAGCAGGATATTAGCGGGAAACACCGGGGAGCTGTTTTTT. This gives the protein CATSRILAGNTGELFF.

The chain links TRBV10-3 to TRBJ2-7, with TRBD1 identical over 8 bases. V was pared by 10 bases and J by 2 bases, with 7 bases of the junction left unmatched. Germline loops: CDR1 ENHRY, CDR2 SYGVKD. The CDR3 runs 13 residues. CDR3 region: CASKTTGAYEQYF. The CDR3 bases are TGTGCCAGCAAAACGACAGGGGCCTACGAGCAGTACTTC.

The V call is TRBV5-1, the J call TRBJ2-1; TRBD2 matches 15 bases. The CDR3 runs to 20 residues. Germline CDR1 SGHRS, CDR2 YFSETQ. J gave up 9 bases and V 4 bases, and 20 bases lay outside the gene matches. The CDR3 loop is CASSPTRTSGRANRGVEQFF. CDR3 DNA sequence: TGCGCCAGCAGCCCTACAAGGACTAGCGGGAGGGCAAATCGAGGGGTTGAGCAGTTCTTC.

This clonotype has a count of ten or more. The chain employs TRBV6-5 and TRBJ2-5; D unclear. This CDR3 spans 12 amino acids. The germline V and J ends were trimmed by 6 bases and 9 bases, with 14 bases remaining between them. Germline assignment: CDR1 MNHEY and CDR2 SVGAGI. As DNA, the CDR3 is TGTGCCAGCAGCTCCCCGGGTGGTGCCCAGTACTTC. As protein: CASSSPGGAQYF.

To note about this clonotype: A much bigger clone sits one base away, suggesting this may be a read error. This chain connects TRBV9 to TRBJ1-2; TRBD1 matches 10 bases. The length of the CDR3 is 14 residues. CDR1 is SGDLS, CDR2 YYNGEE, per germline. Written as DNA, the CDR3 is TGTGCCAGCAGCGTTACCGGACAGGGGGAGGGCTGCACCTTC. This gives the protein CASSVTGQGEGCTF.

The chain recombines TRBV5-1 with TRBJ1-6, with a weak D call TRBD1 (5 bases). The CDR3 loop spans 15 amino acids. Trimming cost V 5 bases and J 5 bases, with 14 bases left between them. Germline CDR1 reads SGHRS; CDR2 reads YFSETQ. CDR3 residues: CASRRSGTDNSPLHF. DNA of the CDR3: TGCGCCAGCAGACGATCCGGGACGGATAATTCACCCCTCCACTTT.

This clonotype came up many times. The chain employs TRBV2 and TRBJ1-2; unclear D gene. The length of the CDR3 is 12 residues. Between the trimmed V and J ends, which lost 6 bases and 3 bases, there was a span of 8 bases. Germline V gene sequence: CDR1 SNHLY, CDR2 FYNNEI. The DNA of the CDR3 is TGTGCCAGCAGCAGGTTTGACTATGGCTACACCTTC. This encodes CASSRFDYGYTF.

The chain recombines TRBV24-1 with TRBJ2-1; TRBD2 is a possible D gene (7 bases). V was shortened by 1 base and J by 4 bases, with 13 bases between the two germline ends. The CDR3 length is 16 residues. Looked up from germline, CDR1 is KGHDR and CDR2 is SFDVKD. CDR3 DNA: TGTGCCACCAGTGATTTAGGCGGGGGCCGATACAATGAGCAGTTCTTC. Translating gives CATSDLGGGRYNEQFF.

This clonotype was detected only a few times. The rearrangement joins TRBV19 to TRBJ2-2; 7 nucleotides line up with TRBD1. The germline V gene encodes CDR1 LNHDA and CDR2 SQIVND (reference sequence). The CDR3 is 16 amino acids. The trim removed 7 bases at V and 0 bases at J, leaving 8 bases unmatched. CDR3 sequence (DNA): TGTGCCAGTACCTCCTCCGGGACAGCGAACACCGGGGAGCTGTTTTTT. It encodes CASTSSGTANTGELFF.

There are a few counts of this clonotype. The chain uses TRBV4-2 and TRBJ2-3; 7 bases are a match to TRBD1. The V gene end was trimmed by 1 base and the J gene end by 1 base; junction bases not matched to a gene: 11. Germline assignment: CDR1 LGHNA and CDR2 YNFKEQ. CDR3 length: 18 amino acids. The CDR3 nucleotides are TGTGCCAGCAGCCAAGGTCGCGACAGGGCTTTAGGCACAGATACGCAGTATTTT. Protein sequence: CASSQGRDRALGTDTQYF.

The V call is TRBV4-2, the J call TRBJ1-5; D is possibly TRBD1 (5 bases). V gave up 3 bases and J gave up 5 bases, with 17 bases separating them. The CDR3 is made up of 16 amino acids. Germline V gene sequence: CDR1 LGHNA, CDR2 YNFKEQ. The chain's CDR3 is CASSQAGGRGDQPQHF. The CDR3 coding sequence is TGTGCCAGCAGCCAGGCCGGTGGGAGGGGCGATCAGCCCCAGCATTTT.

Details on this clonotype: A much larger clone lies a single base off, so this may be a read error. In nucleotides, the CDR3 is TGTGCCAGCAGCGTGGGACTAGCGGATTACGATGAGCAGTTCTTC. This gives the protein CASSVGLADYDEQFF. The V call is TRBV5-4, the J call TRBJ2-1; 11 nucleotides line up with TRBD2. This CDR3 comprises 15 residues. The germline CDR1 and CDR2 sequences are SGHNT and YYREEE (reference sequence). The V gene end was trimmed by 4 bases and the J gene end by 8 bases; junction bases not matched to a gene: 8. The full variable domain, completed using reference TRBV5-4 and TRBJ2-1, is ETGVTQSPTHLIKTRGQQVTLRCSSQSGHNTVSWYQQALGQGPQFIFQYYREEENGRGNFPPRFSGLQFPNYSSELNVNALELDDSALYLCASSVGLADYDEQFFGPGTRLTVL.

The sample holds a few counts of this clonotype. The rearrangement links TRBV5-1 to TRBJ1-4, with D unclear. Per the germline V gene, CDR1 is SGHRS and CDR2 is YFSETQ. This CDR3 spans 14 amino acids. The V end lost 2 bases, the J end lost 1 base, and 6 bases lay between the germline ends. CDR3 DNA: TGCGCCAGCAGCTTACTGGAAACTAATGAAAAACTGTTTTTT. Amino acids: CASSLLETNEKLFF.

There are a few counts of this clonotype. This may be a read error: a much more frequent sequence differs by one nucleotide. The CDR3 here is CAGSTPVYSGNTIYF. CDR3 nucleotides: TGTGCCGGTAGTACGCCCGTTTACTCTGGAAACACCATATATTTT. The V call is TRBV19, the J call TRBJ1-3; D is ambiguous. This CDR3 contains 15 residues. Germline assignment: CDR1 LNHDA and CDR2 SQIVND (reference sequence).

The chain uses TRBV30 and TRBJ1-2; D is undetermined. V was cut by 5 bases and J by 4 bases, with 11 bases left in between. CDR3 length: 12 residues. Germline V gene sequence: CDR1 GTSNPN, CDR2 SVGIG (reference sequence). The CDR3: CAWGQVSYGYTF. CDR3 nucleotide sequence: TGTGCCTGGGGCCAGGTTAGCTATGGCTACACCTTC.

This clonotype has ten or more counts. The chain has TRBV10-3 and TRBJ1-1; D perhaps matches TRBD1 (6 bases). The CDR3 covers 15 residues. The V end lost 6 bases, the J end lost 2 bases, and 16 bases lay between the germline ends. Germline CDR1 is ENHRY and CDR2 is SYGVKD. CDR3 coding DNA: TGTGCCATCAGGGATTCCAGACAGGTCAACACTGAAGCTTTCTTT. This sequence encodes CAIRDSRQVNTEAFF.

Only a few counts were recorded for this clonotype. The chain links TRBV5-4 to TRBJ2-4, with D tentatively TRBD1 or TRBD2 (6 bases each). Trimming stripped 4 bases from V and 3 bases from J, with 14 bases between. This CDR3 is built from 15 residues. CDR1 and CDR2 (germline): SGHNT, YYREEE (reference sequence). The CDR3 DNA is TGTGCCAGCAGCACCACGGGGGCGGGCAAAAACATTCAGTACTTC. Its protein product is CASSTTGAGKNIQYF.

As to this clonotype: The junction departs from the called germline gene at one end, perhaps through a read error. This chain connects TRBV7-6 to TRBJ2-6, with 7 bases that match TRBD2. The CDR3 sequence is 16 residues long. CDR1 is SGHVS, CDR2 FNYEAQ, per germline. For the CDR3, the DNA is TGTGCCAGCCGCTTAGCTGGGGGGGCTGGGGCCAACGTCCTGACTTTC. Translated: CASRLAGGAGANVLTF.

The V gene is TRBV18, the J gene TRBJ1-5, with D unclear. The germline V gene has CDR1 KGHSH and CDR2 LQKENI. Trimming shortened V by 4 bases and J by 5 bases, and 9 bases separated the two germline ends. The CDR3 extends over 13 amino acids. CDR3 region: CASSQATDQPQHF. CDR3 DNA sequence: TGTGCCAGCTCACAGGCGACGGATCAGCCCCAGCATTTT.

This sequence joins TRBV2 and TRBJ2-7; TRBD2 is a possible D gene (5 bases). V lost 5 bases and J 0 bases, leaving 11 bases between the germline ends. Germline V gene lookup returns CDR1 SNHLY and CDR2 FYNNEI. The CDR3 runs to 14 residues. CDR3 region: CASSPFGLSYEQYF. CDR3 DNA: TGTGCCAGCAGTCCATTTGGACTCTCCTACGAGCAGTACTTC.

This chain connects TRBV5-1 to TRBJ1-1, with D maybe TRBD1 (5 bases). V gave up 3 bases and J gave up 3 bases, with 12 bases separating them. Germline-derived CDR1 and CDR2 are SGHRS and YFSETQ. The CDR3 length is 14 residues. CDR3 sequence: CASSWDGGDTEAFF. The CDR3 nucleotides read TGCGCCAGCAGCTGGGACGGGGGGGACACTGAAGCTTTCTTT.

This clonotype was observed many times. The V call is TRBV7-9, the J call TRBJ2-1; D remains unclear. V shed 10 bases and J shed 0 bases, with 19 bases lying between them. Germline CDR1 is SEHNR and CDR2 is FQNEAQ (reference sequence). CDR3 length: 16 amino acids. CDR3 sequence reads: CAIRDVQKRSYNEQFF. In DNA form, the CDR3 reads TGTGCCATACGAGACGTCCAGAAGCGCTCCTACAATGAGCAGTTCTTC.

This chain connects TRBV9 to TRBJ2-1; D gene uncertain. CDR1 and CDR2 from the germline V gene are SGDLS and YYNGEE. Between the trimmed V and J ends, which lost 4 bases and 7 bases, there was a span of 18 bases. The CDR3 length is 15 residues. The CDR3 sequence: CASSTGASRGNEQFF. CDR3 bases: TGTGCCAGCAGCACCGGCGCGAGCCGTGGAAATGAGCAGTTCTTC. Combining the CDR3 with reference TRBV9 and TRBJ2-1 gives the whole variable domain DSGVTQTPKHLITATGQRVTLRCSPRSGDLSVYWYQQSLDQGLQFLIQYYNGEERAKGNILERFSAQQFPDLHSELNLSSLELGDSALYFCASSTGASRGNEQFFGPGTRLTVL.

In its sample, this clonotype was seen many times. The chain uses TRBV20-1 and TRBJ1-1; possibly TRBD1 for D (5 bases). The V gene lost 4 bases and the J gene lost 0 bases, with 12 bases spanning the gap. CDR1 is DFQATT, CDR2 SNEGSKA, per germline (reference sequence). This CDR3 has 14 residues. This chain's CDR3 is CSAKTGTLNTEAFF. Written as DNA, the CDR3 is TGCAGTGCTAAAACCGGGACCTTGAACACTGAAGCTTTCTTT.

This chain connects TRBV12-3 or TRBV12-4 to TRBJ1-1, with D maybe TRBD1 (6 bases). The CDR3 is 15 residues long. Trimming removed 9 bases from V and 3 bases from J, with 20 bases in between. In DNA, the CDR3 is TGTGCCAGTAACCTCGGGGGGGCTGGGTACACTGAAGCTTTCTTT. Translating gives CASNLGGAGYTEAFF.

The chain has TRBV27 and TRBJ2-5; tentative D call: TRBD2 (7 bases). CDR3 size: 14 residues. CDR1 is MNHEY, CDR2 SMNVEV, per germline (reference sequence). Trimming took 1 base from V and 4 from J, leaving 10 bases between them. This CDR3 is CASSLLGGRETQYF. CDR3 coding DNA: TGTGCCAGCAGTTTATTGGGGGGGCGAGAGACCCAGTACTTC.